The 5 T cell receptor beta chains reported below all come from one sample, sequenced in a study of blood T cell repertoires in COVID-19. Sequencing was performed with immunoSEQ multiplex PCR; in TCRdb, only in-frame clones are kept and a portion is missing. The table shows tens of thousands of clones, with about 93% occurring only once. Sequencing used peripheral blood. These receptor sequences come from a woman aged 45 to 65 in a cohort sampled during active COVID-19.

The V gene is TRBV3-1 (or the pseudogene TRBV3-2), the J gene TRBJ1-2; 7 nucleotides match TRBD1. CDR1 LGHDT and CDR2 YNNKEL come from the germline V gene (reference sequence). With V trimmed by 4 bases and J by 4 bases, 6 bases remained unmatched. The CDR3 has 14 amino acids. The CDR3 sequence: CASSRQGVGYGYTF. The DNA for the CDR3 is TGTGCCAGCAGCCGCCAGGGGGTCGGCTATGGCTACACCTTC.

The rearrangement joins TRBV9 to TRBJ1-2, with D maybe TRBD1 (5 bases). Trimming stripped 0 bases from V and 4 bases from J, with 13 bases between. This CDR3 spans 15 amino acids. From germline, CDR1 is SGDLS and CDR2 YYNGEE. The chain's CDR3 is CASSVAGQGGYGYTF. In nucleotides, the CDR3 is TGTGCCAGCAGCGTAGCGGGGCAGGGAGGCTATGGCTACACCTTC.

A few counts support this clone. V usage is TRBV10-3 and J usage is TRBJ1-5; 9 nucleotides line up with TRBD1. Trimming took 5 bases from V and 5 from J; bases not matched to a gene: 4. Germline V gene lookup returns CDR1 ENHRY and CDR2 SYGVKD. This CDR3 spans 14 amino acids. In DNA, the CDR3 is TGTGCCATCAGTCCGGGACAGGGATATCAGCCCCAGCATTTT. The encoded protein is CAISPGQGYQPQHF.

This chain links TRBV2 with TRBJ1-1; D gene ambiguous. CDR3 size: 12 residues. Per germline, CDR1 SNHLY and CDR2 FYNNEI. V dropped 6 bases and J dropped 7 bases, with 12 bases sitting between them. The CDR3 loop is CASSGERYEAFF. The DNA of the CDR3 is TGTGCCAGCAGCGGTGAGAGATATGAAGCTTTCTTT.

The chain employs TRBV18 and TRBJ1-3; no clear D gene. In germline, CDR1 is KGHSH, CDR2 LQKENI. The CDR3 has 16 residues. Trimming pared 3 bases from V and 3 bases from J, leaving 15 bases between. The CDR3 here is CASSPTEGGGGNTIYF. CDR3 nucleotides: TGTGCCAGCTCACCTACTGAGGGCGGTGGTGGAAACACCATATATTTT.